One sample yielded the 18 T cell receptor beta chains listed below, sequenced in a study of identical twins. TCRdb independently ran MiXCR on the 5' RACE reads; one entry per CDR3 protein. Of hundreds of thousands of distinct CDR3 sequences in the sample, 8.6% were seen once. This sample was shared with a second study, whose subject was yellow fever vaccine responses in identical twins.

The specimen was PBMCs. These receptors originate from a woman aged 18-30 years in good health.

The chain carries TRBV4-3 and TRBJ2-3, with 11 bases identical to TRBD2. After removal of 6 bases from V and 2 bases from J, the junction contained 7 bases not matched to a gene. CDR1 is LGHNA and CDR2 is YSLEER in the germline V gene. The CDR3 is 16 residues long. CDR3 nucleotides: TGCGCCAGCAGTCCTCTAGCGGGAGGAGTCACAGATACGCAGTATTTT. This gives the protein CASSPLAGGVTDTQYF.

In this sample, this clonotype turned up many times. The rearrangement joins TRBV6-1 to TRBJ1-2, with D unresolved. CDR3 length: 14 residues. V lost 5 bases and J lost 7, with 17 bases in between. Germline V CDR1 and CDR2: MNHNS, SASEGT. In DNA, the CDR3 is TGTGCCAGCAGTCCTCCGGGCCTCCGGGCTGGCTACACCTTC. Translation: CASSPPGLRAGYTF.

The chain joins TRBV6-2 or TRBV6-3 to TRBJ2-7, with TRBD1 identical over 8 bases. In germline, CDR1 is MNHEY, CDR2 SVGEGT. Trimming removed 4 bases from V and 6 bases from J; junction bases left unmatched: 14. The CDR3 is 16 residues long. The CDR3 DNA sequence: TGTGCCAGCAGTTTCGCAACCGGGACAGGAAAACCCGAGCAGTACTTC. Translated, it gives CASSFATGTGKPEQYF.

The chain has TRBV7-9 and TRBJ2-7; TRBD1 aligns across 8 bases. Losses at the gene ends were 4 bases for V and 5 bases for J; bases not matched to a gene: 13. The CDR3 totals 16 residues. Germline assignment: CDR1 SEHNR and CDR2 FQNEAQ (reference sequence). This chain's CDR3 is CASSSTVDRGWNEQYF. The CDR3 DNA follows: TGTGCCAGCAGCTCCACAGTCGACAGGGGTTGGAACGAGCAGTACTTC.

This sequence joins TRBV20-1 and TRBJ2-7; 7 bases line up with TRBD1. Per the germline V gene, CDR1 is DFQATT and CDR2 is SNEGSKA (reference sequence). This CDR3 has 15 amino acids. J was trimmed by 2 bases and V by 5 bases; bases with no gene match: 12. The CDR3 region is CSASVTGDPAYEQYF. In DNA, the CDR3 is TGCAGTGCTTCCGTCACAGGGGATCCCGCCTACGAGCAGTACTTC.

Points on this clonotype: A clone one base away is much larger, so this may be a read error. The chain carries TRBV24-1 and TRBJ2-7, with D possibly being TRBD1 (5 bases). Germline V lookup: CDR1 KGHDR, CDR2 SFDVKD. The CDR3 consists of 13 residues. CDR3: CSTSKAGRNEQYF. The CDR3 nucleotides are TGTTCCACCAGTAAGGCAGGGCGGAACGAGCAGTACTTC.

This clonotype turned up a few times. This chain uses TRBV5-1 with TRBJ2-7; TRBD1 agrees at 7 bases. J gave up 1 base and V 4 bases, and 8 bases lay outside the gene matches. Germline lookup yields CDR1 SGHRS and CDR2 YFSETQ. This CDR3 is 15 amino acids long. The CDR3 region is CASSRGQERSYEQYF. The CDR3 nucleotides are TGCGCCAGCAGCCGTGGACAGGAGCGGTCCTACGAGCAGTACTTC.

This clonotype was found a few times. The rearrangement uses TRBV11-2 and TRBJ1-2, with 11 positions matching TRBD1. Germline values: CDR1 SGHAT, CDR2 FQNNGV. The CDR3 has 15 residues. V lost 5 bases to trimming and J lost 4 bases; unmatched junction nucleotides: 6. The chain's CDR3 is CASSARDRGSYGYTF. DNA for the CDR3: TGTGCCAGCAGCGCCAGGGACAGGGGGTCCTATGGCTACACCTTC. Looking up the rest from reference TRBV11-2 and TRBJ1-2 gives the full variable domain: EAGVAQSPRYKIIEKRQSVAFWCNPISGHATLYWYQQILGQGPKLLIQFQNNGVVDDSQLPKDRFSAERLKGVDSTLKIQPAKLEDSAVYLCASSARDRGSYGYTFGSGTRLTVV.

This clonotype was found a few times. The rearrangement uses TRBV7-9 and TRBJ2-3, with D unclear. V was pared by 5 bases and J by 2 bases, with 11 bases between. From germline, CDR1 is SEHNR and CDR2 FQNEAQ (reference sequence). The CDR3 is made up of 14 amino acids. The CDR3 is CASSPRSDTDTQYF. CDR3 bases: TGTGCCAGCAGCCCGCGGAGTGACACAGATACGCAGTATTTT.

This clonotype came up a few times. The J gene is TRBJ2-7, the V gene TRBV7-2, with 10 bases fitting TRBD2. This CDR3 comprises 15 residues. Per germline, CDR1 SGHTA and CDR2 FQGNSA. The junction had 1 base not matched to a gene; V was cut back by 2 bases and J by 0 bases. CDR3 region: CASSLWTSGSYEQYF. In DNA form, the CDR3 reads TGTGCCAGCAGCTTATGGACTAGCGGCTCCTACGAGCAGTACTTC.

This chain links TRBV14 with TRBJ2-7; no clear D. Germline lookup yields CDR1 SGHDN and CDR2 FVKESK. V dropped 1 base and J dropped 3 bases, with 13 bases sitting between them. The CDR3 has 15 residues. The DNA for the CDR3 is TGTGCCAGCAGCCAAGTTATGGGGTCTTACTACGAGCAGTACTTC. Residues: CASSQVMGSYYEQYF.

This clonotype was detected a few times. The chain recombines TRBV20-1 with TRBJ1-1; tentatively, D is TRBD1 (6 bases). V was cut by 2 bases and J by 2 bases, with 15 bases left in between. CDR3 size: 15 residues. CDR1 DFQATT and CDR2 SNEGSKA come from the germline V gene (reference sequence). CDR3 sequence reads: CSARLQGSGNTEAFF. CDR3 nucleotide sequence: TGCAGTGCTAGATTACAGGGTTCTGGCAACACTGAAGCTTTCTTT.

Many counts were recorded for this clonotype. J is TRBJ2-1 and V is TRBV20-1; no clear D. Germline V gene lookup returns CDR1 DFQATT and CDR2 SNEGSKA (reference sequence). V lost 0 bases, J lost 3 bases, and 6 bases lay in between. CDR3 length equals 13 residues. The chain's CDR3 is CSARDTGYNEQFF. CDR3 nucleotide sequence: TGCAGTGCTAGAGATACGGGCTACAATGAGCAGTTCTTC.

The chain joins TRBV4-3 to TRBJ2-5; TRBD1 aligns across 9 bases. Unmatched junction bases numbered 5, after V lost 2 bases and J lost 4 bases. Looked up from germline, CDR1 is LGHNA and CDR2 is YSLEER. The CDR3 sequence is 15 residues long. The CDR3 DNA is TGCGCCAGCAGCCAATTGGGACAGGGAGGAGAGACCCAGTACTTC. It translates to CASSQLGQGGETQYF.

This sequence joins TRBV24-1 and TRBJ2-5; 7 nucleotides agree with TRBD1. V lost 4 bases and J lost 5; bases outside the gene matches: 9. The CDR3 spans 15 residues. Germline CDR1 and CDR2: KGHDR and SFDVKD. The CDR3: CATSDDRGPGETQYF. CDR3 coding DNA: TGTGCCACCAGTGACGATAGGGGGCCAGGCGAGACCCAGTACTTC.

This clonotype was counted ten times or more. The chain links TRBV27 to TRBJ2-1, with TRBD2 as a possible D gene (7 bases). The CDR3 runs 16 residues. In germline, CDR1 is MNHEY, CDR2 SMNVEV (reference sequence). Trimming took off 7 bases at V and 7 bases at J, with 23 bases between the two ends. CDR3 sequence reads: CASILRVEGGRNEQFF. The CDR3 DNA follows: TGTGCCAGCATCCTCAGGGTGGAGGGGGGGCGTAATGAGCAGTTCTTC.

The chain couples TRBV3-1 to TRBJ2-3; 12 bases line up with TRBD2. Germline-derived CDR1 and CDR2 are LGHDT and YNNKEL (reference sequence). With V trimmed by 5 bases and J by 5 bases, 17 bases remained unmatched. This CDR3 is built from 19 residues. CDR3 residues: CASSKSPSFLAGGRDTQYF. CDR3 sequence (DNA): TGTGCCAGCAGCAAAAGCCCCAGCTTTCTAGCGGGGGGGAGAGATACGCAGTATTTT.

This clonotype was detected only a few times. This chain links TRBV28 with TRBJ2-3; D is ambiguous. This CDR3 is built from 13 residues. V was clipped by 4 bases and J by 2 bases, with 7 bases between them. The V gene's germline CDR1 is MDHEN and CDR2 SYDVKM. The chain's CDR3 is CASSWADTDTQYF. CDR3 coding DNA: TGTGCCAGCAGTTGGGCGGACACAGATACGCAGTATTTT.